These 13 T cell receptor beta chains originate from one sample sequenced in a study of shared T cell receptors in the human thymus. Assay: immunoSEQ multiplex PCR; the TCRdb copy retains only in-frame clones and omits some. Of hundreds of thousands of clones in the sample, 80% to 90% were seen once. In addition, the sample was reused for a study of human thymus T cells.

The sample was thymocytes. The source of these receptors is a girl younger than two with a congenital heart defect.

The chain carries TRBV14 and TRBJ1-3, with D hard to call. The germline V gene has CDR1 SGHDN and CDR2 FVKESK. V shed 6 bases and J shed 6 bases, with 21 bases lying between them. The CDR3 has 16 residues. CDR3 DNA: TGTGCCAGCAGTCATAACTCGCATTTTAAGCCAAACACCATATATTTT. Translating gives CASSHNSHFKPNTIYF.

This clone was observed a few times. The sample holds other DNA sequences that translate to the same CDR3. DNA for the CDR3: TGCAGCGTTGAAGACAGGGGTAACACTGAAGCTTTCTTT. It specifies CSVEDRGNTEAFF. The chain uses TRBV29-1 and TRBJ1-1; D is perhaps TRBD1 (6 bases). The V end was cut by 0 bases, the J end by 2 bases, with 7 bases between. Germline CDR1 reads SQVTM; CDR2 reads ANQGSEA. The length of the CDR3 is 13 residues.

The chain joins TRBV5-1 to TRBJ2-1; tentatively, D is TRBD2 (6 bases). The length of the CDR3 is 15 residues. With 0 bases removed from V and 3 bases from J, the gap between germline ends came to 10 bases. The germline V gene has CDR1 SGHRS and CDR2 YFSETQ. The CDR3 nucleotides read TGCGCCAGCAGCTTGGTGTCTAGCGACTACAATGAGCAGTTCTTC. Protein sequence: CASSLVSSDYNEQFF.

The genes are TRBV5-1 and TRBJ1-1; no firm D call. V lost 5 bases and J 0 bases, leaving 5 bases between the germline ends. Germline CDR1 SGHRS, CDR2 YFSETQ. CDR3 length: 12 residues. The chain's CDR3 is CASRHMNTEAFF. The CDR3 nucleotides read TGCGCCAGCAGACATATGAACACTGAAGCTTTCTTT.

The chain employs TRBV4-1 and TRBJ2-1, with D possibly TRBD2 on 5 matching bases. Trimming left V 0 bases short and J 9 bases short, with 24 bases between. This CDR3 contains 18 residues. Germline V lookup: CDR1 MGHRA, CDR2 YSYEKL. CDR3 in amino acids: CASSQDALLESVLGEQFF. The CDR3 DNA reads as TGCGCCAGCAGCCAAGATGCCCTACTAGAGTCGGTGCTAGGTGAGCAGTTCTTC.

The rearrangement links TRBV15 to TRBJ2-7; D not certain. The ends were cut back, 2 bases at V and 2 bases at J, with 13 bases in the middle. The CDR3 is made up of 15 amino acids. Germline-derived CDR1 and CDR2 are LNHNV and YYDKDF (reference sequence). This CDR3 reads CATSRLRKLPYEQYF. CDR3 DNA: TGTGCCACCAGCAGACTAAGAAAGCTCCCCTACGAGCAGTACTTC.

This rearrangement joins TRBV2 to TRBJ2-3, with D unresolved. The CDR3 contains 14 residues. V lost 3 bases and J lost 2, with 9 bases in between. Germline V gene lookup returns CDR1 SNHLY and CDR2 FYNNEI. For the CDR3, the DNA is TGTGCCAGCAGTGAGGGCTACTTCACAGATACGCAGTATTTT. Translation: CASSEGYFTDTQYF.

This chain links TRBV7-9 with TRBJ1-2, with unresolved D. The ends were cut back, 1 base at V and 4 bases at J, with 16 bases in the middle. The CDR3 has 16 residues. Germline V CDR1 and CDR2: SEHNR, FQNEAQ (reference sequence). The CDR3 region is CASSLDDRWRAYGYTF. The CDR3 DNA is TGTGCCAGCAGCTTAGATGATCGATGGAGGGCCTATGGCTACACCTTC.

CDR3: CASGLSWDRAFNEQFF. Here the CDR3 DNA reads TGTGCTAGTGGTTTGTCGTGGGACAGGGCTTTCAATGAGCAGTTCTTC. V usage is TRBV12-5 and J usage is TRBJ2-1, with 9 nucleotides matching TRBD1. V lost 2 bases to trimming and J lost 6 bases; unmatched junction nucleotides: 8. The CDR3 has 16 amino acids. Germline CDR1 and CDR2: LGHNT and FRNRAP.

Written as DNA, the CDR3 is TGTGCCAGTAGTAAAGTGGCAGGGCATTCCTACGAGCAGTACTTC. The encoded protein is CASSKVAGHSYEQYF. This sequence joins TRBV19 and TRBJ2-7, with TRBD1 as a possible D gene (5 bases). This CDR3 spans 15 amino acids. CDR1 is LNHDA, CDR2 SQIVND, per germline (reference sequence). V dropped 4 bases and J dropped 1 base, with 14 bases sitting between them.

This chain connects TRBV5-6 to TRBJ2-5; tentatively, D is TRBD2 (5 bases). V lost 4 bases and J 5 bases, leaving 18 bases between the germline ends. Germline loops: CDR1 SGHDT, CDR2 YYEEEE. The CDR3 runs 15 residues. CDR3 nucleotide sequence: TGTGCCAGCAGCCGCCCGGTTACTAGGAATGAGACCCAGTACTTC. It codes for CASSRPVTRNETQYF.

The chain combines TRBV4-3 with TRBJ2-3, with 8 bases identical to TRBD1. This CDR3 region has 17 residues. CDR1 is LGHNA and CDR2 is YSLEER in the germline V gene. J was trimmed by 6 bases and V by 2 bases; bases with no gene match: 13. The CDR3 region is CASSQTVVDRGTDTQYF. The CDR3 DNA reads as TGCGCCAGCAGCCAAACCGTCGTAGACAGGGGTACGGATACGCAGTATTTT.

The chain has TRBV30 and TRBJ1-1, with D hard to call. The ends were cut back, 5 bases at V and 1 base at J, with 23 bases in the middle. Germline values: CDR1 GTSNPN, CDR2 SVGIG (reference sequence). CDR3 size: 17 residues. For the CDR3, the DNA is TGTGCCTGGCCGACGGCTAAGGAGGACCATAGGAACACTGAAGCTTTCTTT. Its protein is CAWPTAKEDHRNTEAFF.